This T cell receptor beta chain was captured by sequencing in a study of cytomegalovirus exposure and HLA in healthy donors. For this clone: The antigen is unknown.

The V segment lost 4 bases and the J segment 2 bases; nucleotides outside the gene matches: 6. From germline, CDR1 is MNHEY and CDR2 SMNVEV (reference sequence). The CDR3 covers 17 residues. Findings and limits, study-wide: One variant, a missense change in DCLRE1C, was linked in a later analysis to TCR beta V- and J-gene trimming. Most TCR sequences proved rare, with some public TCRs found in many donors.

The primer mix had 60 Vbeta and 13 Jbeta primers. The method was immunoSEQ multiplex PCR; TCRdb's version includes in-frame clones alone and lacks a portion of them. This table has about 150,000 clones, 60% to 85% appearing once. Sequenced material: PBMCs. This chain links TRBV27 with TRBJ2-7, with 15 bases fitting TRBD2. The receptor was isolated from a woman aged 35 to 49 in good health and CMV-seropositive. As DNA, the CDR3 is TGTGCCAGCAGTTCAGGACTAGCGGGGGGGACTACCTACGAGCAGTACTTC. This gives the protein CASSSGLAGGTTYEQYF.